This T cell receptor (beta chain) derives from a study of blood T cell repertoires in COVID-19. Study-wide background: Acute-phase and convalescent COVID-19 samples originated in the United States, Italy and Spain. In each case, the material was cDNA or gDNA derived from T cells, B-cell-depleted T cells, or PBMCs.

The CDR3 loop spans 15 amino acids. V was pared by 2 bases and J by 4 bases, with 6 bases of the junction left unmatched. Germline CDR1 reads MNHEY; CDR2 reads SMNVEV (reference sequence). The table lists this clone with a count of one. In the study's own analysis: Estimation of nucleated cell counts was performed using reference gene primer amplification. Assay used: immunoSEQ multiplex PCR; TCRdb lists only in-frame clones, some missing. The V and J calls and clone size are taken from that table; D and trimming were inferred from the DNA. The sample records more than 300,000 clones, around 83% being singletons.

Sequences were obtained from peripheral blood. The receptor was isolated from a woman between 50 and 59 years old with acute or convalescent COVID-19. The chain joins TRBV27 to TRBJ2-5, with TRBD1 matching 8 bases. The CDR3 DNA reads as TGTGCCAGCAGTTTAAGCACAGGGGGGCCAGAGACCCAGTACTTC. Translating it yields CASSLSTGGPETQYF.